This T cell receptor beta chain was profiled in a study of early T cells in non-severe SARS-CoV-2 infection. Study details: Unsorted whole-blood RNA was sequenced in bulk, leaving chains unpaired.

V was clipped by 6 bases and J by 3 bases; unmatched bases: 3. In germline, CDR1 is SNHLY, CDR2 FYNNEI. The CDR3 extends over 14 amino acids. Study-wide findings and caveats: Matching against VDJdb likely underestimated virus-specific expansions, favoring anti-spike CD8.

This clonotype showed up just a few times. Its antigen is not identified. The TCR library protocol attached unique molecular identifiers to the individual cDNA molecules. One entry per CDR3 protein, called by TCRdb with MiXCR from the 5' RACE reads. The profile shows 50,000 to 60,000 distinct CDR3 sequences, about 10% of them singletons. This chain connects TRBV2 to TRBJ2-3; 10 bases match TRBD1. The clonotype comes from an adult who was a healthcare worker with PCR-confirmed SARS-CoV-2 infection or an uninfected control (not recorded which). Sample: whole blood, taken at baseline. Here the CDR3 DNA reads TGTGCCAGCAGGAAGGGACAGGGGACAGATACGCAGTATTTT. Translating gives CASRKGQGTDTQYF.